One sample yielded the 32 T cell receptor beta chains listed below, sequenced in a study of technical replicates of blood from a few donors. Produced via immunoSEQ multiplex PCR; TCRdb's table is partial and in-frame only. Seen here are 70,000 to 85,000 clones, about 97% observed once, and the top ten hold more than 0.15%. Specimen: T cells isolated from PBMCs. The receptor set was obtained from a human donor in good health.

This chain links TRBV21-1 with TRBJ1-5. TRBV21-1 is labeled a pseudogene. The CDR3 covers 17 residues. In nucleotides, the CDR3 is TGTGCCAGCAGCAAAGTGGGGGGGGATGTCCAGGGGCAGCCCCAGCATTTT. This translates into CASSKVGGDVQGQPQHF.

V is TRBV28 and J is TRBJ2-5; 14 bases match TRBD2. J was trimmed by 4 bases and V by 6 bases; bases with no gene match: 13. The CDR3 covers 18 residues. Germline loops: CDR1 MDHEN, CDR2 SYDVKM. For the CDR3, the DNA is TGTGCCAGCAGCGGCACCTTGGGACTAGCGGGAGTAGGAGAGACCCAGTACTTC. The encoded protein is CASSGTLGLAGVGETQYF. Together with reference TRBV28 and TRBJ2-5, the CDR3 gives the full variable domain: DVKVTQSSRYLVKRTGEKVFLECVQDMDHENMFWYRQDPGLGLRLIYFSYDVKMKEKGDIPEGYSVSREKKERFSLILESASTNQTSMYLCASSGTLGLAGVGETQYFGPGTRLLVL.

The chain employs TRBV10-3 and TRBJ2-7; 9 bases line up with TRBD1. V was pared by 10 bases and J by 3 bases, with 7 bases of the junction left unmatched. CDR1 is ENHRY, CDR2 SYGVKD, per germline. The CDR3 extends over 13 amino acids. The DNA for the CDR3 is TGTGCCACAGAGGGACAGGGTAACTACGAGCAGTACTTC. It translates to CATEGQGNYEQYF.

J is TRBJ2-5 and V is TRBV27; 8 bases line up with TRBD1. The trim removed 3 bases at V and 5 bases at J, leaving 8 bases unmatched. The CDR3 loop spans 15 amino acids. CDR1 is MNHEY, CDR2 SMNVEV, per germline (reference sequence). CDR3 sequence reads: CASSFFSGGDETQYF. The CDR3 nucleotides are TGTGCCAGCAGTTTTTTTTCAGGGGGCGATGAGACCCAGTACTTC.

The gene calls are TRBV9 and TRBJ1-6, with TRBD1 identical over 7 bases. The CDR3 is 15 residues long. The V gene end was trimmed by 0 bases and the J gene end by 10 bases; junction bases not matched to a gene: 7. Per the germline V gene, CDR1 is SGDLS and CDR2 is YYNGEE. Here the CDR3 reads CASSVGGTDSSPLHF. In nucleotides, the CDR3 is TGTGCCAGCAGCGTAGGAGGGACAGATTCATCACCCCTCCACTTT.

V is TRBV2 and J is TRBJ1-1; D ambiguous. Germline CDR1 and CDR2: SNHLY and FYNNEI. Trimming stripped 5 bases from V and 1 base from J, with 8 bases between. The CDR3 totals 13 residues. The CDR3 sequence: CASSPVPNTEAFF. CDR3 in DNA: TGTGCCAGCAGTCCGGTTCCGAACACTGAAGCTTTCTTT.

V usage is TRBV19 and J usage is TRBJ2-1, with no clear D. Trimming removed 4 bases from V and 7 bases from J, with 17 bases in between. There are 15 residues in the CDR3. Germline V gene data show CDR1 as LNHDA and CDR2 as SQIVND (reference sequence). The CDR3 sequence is CASSTTGSASNEQFF. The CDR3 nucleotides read TGTGCCAGTAGTACCACGGGTAGTGCATCAAATGAGCAGTTCTTC.

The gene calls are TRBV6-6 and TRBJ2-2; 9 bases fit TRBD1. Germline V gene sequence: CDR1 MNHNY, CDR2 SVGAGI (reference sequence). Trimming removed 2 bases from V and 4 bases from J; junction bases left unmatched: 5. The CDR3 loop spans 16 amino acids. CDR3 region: CASSYGTGSITGELFF. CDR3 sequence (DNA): TGTGCCAGCAGTTACGGGACAGGGTCGATCACCGGGGAGCTGTTTTTT.

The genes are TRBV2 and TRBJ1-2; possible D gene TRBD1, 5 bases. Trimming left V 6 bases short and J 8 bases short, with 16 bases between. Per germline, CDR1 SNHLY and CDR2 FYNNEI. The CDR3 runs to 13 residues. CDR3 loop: CASRTQGVEGYTF. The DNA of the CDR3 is TGTGCCAGCAGAACGCAGGGTGTCGAGGGCTACACCTTC.

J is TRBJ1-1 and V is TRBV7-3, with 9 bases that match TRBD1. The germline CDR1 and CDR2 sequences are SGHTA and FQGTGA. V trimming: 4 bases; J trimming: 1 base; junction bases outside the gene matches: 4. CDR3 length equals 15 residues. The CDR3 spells CASSSRTGENTEAFF. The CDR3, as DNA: TGTGCCAGCAGCTCGAGGACAGGGGAGAACACTGAAGCTTTCTTT.

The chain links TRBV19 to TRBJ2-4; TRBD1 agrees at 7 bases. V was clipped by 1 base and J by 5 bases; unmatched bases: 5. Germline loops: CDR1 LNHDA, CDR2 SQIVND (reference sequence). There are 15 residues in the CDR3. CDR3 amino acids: CASSIVPDRENIQYF. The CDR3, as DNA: TGTGCCAGTAGTATAGTTCCCGACAGGGAAAACATTCAGTACTTC.

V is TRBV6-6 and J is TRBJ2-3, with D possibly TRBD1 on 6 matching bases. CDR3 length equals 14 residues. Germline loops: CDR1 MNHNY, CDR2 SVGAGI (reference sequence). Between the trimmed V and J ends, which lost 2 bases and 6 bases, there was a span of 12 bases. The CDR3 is CASSYPDRPDTQYF. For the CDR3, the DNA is TGTGCCAGCAGTTACCCAGACAGGCCCGATACGCAGTATTTT.

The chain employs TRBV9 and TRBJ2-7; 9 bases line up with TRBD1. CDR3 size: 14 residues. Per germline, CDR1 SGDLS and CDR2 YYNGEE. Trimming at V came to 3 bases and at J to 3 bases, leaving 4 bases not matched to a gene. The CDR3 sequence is CASSAGTGHYEQYF. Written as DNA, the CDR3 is TGTGCCAGCAGCGCCGGGACAGGGCACTACGAGCAGTACTTC.

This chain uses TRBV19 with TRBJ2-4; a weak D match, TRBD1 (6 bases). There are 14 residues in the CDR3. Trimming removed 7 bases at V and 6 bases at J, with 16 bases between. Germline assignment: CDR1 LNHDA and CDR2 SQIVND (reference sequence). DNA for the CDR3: TGTGCCAGTACCTTGCAGGGGTTCGGAAACATTCAGTACTTC. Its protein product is CASTLQGFGNIQYF.

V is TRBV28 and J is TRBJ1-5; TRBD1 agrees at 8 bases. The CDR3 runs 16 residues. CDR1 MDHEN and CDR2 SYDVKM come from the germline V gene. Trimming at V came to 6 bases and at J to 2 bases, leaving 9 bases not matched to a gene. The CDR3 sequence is CASSQETGDGNQPQHF. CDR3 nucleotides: TGTGCCAGCAGCCAGGAGACAGGGGACGGCAATCAGCCCCAGCATTTT.

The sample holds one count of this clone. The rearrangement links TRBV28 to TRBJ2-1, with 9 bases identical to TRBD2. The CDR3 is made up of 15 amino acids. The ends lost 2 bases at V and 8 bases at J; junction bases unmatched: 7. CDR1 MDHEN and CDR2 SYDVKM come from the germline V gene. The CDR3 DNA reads TGTGCCAGCAGTTTAGTGGCTAGCGGGATACATGAGCAGTTCTTC. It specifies CASSLVASGIHEQFF. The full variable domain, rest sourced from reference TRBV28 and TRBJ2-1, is DVKVTQSSRYLVKRTGEKVFLECVQDMDHENMFWYRQDPGLGLRLIYFSYDVKMKEKGDIPEGYSVSREKKERFSLILESASTNQTSMYLCASSLVASGIHEQFFGPGTRLTVL.

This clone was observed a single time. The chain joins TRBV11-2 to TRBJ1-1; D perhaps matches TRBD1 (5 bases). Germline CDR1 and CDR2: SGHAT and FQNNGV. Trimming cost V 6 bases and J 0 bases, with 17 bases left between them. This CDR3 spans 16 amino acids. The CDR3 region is CASRRENFRVNTEAFF. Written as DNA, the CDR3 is TGTGCCAGCAGGAGAGAGAATTTCAGGGTGAACACTGAAGCTTTCTTT.

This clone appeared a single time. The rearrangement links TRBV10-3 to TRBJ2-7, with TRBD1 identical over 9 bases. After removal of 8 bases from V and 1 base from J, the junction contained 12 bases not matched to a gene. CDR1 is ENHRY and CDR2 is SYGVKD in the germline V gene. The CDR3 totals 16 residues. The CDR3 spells CAIGTGKLLFSYEQYF. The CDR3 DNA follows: TGTGCCATCGGGACAGGGAAATTACTTTTTTCCTACGAGCAGTACTTC.

CDR3: CASSLRASLPWDTQYF. The DNA of the CDR3 is TGTGCCAGCAGCTTGAGAGCGTCCCTACCTTGGGATACGCAGTATTTT. The chain joins TRBV5-6 to TRBJ2-3; D is ambiguous. In germline, CDR1 is SGHDT, CDR2 YYEEEE. V lost 1 base to trimming and J lost 6 bases, with 18 bases between them. There are 16 residues in the CDR3.

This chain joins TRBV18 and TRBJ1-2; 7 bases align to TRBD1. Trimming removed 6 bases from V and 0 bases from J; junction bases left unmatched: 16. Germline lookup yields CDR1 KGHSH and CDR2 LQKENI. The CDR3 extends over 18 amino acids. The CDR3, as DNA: TGTGCCAGCTCGCTCACAACAGGGGCCGCACTTACTAACTATGGCTACACCTTC. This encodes CASSLTTGAALTNYGYTF.

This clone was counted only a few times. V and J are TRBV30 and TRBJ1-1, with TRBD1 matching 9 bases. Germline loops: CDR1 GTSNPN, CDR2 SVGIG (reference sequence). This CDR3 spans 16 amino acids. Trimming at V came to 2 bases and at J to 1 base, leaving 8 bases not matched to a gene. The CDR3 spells CAWSTSGTGKNTEAFF. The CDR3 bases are TGTGCCTGGAGTACCTCCGGGACAGGGAAGAACACTGAAGCTTTCTTT.

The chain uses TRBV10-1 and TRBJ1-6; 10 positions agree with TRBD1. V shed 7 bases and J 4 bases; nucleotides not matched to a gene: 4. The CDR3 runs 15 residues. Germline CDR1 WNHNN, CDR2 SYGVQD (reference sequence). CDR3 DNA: TGCGCCAGCACCGACAGGGGGCGGTATAATTCACCCCTCCACTTT. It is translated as CASTDRGRYNSPLHF.

CDR3 nucleotides: TGCGCCAGCAGCTGGGGGACAGCGGAGCAGTACTTC. Its protein product is CASSWGTAEQYF. The rearrangement links TRBV5-1 to TRBJ2-7; 7 bases agree with TRBD1. Trimming took 3 bases from V and 7 from J; bases not matched to a gene: 4. This CDR3 contains 12 residues. Germline assignment: CDR1 SGHRS and CDR2 YFSETQ.

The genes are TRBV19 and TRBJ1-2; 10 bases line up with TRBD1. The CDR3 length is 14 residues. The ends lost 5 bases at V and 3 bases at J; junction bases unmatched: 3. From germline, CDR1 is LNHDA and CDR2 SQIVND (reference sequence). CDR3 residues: CASSADRGHYGYTF. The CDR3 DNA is TGTGCCAGTAGTGCAGACAGGGGGCACTATGGCTACACCTTC.

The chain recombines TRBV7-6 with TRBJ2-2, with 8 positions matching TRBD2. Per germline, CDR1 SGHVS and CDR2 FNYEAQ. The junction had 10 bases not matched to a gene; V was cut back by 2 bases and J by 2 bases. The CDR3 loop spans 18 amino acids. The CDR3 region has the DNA TGTGCCAGCAGCTTATGGCTAGCGGGCCCACTAAACACCGGGGAGCTGTTTTTT. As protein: CASSLWLAGPLNTGELFF.

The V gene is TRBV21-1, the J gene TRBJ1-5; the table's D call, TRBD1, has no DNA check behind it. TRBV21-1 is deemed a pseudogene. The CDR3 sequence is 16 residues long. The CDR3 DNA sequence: TGTGCCAGGGCGCCCGGGACAGGGCGTTTGAGTCAGCCCCAGCATTTT. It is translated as CARAPGTGRLSQPQHF.

The CDR3 loop is CASSPGQVFNQPQHF. The CDR3 DNA reads TGTGCCAGCAGCCCGGGACAGGTCTTTAATCAGCCCCAGCATTTT. V usage is TRBV7-2 and J usage is TRBJ1-5, with 8 bases fitting TRBD1. The CDR3 contains 15 residues. Germline-derived CDR1 and CDR2 are SGHTA and FQGNSA. Trimming removed 5 bases from V and 4 bases from J; junction bases left unmatched: 7. Full variable domain (outside the CDR3, taken from reference TRBV7-2 and TRBJ1-5): GAGVSQSPSNKVTEKGKDVELRCDPISGHTALYWYRQSLGQGLEFLIYFQGNSAPDKSGLPSDRFSAERTGGSVSTLTIQRTQQEDSAVYLCASSPGQVFNQPQHFGDGTRLSIL.

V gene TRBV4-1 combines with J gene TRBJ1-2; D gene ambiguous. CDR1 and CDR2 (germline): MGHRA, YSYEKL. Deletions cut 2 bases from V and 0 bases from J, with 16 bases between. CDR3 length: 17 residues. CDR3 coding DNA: TGCGCCAGCAGCCAAATTAGCTATTCGGGGACTAACTATGGCTACACCTTC. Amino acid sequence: CASSQISYSGTNYGYTF.

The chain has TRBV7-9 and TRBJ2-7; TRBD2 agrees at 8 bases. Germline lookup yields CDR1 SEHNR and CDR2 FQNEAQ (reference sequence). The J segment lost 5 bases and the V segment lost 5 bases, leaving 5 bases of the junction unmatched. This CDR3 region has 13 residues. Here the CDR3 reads CASSPKTSDEQYF. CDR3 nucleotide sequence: TGTGCCAGCAGCCCGAAGACTAGCGACGAGCAGTACTTC.

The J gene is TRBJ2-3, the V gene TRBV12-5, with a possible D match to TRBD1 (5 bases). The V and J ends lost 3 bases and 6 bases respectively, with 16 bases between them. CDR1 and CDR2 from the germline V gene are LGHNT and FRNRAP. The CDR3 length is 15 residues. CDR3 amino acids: CASGFRQLQVDTQYF. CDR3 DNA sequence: TGTGCTAGTGGTTTCAGACAGCTACAAGTGGATACGCAGTATTTT.

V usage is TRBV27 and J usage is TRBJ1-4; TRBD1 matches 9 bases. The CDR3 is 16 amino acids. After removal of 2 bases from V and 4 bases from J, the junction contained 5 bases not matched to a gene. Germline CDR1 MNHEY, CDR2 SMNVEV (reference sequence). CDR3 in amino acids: CASSLGWTGVNEKLFF. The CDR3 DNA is TGTGCCAGCAGTTTAGGGTGGACAGGGGTTAATGAAAAACTGTTTTTT.

CDR3 sequence: CASTPDRGYEQYF. In DNA, the CDR3 is TGTGCCAGCACACCAGACAGGGGATACGAGCAGTACTTC. The chain uses TRBV7-8 and TRBJ2-7, with 8 bases fitting TRBD1. CDR1 and CDR2 (germline): SGHVS, FQNEAQ. The CDR3 is 13 amino acids. Unmatched junction bases numbered 6, after V lost 7 bases and J lost 4 bases.